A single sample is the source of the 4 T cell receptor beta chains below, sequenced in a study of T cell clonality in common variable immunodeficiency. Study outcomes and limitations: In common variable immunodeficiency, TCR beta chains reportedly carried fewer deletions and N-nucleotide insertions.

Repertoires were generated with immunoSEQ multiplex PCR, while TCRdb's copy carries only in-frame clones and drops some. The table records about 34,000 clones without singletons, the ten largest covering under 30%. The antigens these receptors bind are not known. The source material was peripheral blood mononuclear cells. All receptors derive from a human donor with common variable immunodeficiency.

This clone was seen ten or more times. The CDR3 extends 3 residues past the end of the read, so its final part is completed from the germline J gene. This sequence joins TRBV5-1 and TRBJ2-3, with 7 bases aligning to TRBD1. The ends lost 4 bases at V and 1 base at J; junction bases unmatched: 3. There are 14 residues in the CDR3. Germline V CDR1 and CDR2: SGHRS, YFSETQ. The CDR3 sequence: CASSHGTGTDTQYF. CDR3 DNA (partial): TGCGCCAGCAGCCATGGGACAGGCACAGATACG.

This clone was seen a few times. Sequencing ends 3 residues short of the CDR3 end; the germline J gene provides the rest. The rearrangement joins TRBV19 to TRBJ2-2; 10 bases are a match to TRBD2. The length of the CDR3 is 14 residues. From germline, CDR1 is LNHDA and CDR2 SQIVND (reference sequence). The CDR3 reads CASSTASGSYELFF. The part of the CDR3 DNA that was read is TGTGCCAGTAGTACGGCTAGCGGGAGCTACGAG.

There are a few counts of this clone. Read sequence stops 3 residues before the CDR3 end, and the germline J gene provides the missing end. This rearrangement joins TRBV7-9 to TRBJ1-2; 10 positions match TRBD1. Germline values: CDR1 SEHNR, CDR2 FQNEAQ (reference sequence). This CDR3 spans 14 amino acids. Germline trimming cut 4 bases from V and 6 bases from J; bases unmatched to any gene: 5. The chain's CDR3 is CASSSPGQGNGYTF. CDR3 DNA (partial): TGTGCCAGCAGCTCACCGGGACAGGGGAATGGC.

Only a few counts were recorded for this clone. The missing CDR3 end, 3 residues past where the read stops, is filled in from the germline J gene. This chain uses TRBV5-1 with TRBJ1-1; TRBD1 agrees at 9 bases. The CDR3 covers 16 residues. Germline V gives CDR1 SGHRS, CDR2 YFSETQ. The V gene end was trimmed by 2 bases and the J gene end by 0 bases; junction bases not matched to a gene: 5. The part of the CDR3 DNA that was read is TGCGCCAGCAGCTTATCCGGGACAGGGATGAACACTGAA. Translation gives CASSLSGTGMNTE. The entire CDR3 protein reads CASSLSGTGMNTEAFF. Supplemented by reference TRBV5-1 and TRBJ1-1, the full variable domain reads KAGVTQTPRYLIKTRGQQVTLSCSPISGHRSVSWYQQTPGQGLQFLFEYFSETQRNKGNFPGRFSGRQFSNSRSEMNVSTLELGDSALYLCASSLSGTGMNTEAFFGQGTRLTVV.